A single T cell receptor beta chain is shown here with its context. Its antigen is as yet unknown. This entry is derived from a study of CD8+ T cells in alopecia areata. At the level of the study: Tofacitinib exposure lasted 6 to 18 months, followed by 6 months off drug.

The researchers isolated CD4+ and CD8+ T cells from PBMCs by sorting. Extraction of RNA preceded its reverse transcription into cDNA, which served as the sequencing template. Clones were sequenced by immunoSEQ multiplex PCR, and TCRdb holds only the in-frame ones, with some missing. Of more than 200,000 clones listed, approximately 61% are singletons. Study conclusions and caveats: Among patients, TCR sharing was less clear than in mice, a difference possibly due in part to HLA diversity in the patient population. More clonal than normal scalp was lesional scalp, particularly alopecia totalis/universalis.

In germline, CDR1 is SGHDN, CDR2 FVKESK. The CDR3 is 14 residues long. V gave up 4 bases and J gave up 3 bases; unmatched junction bases: 6. The chain joins TRBV14 to TRBJ2-7, with 7 bases aligning to TRBD1. This TCR derives from a human donor with alopecia areata. The sample here was CD4+ T cells sorted from blood, taken at week 0. The CDR3 sequence: CASSPRWDSYEQYF. CDR3 sequence (DNA): TGTGCCAGCAGCCCCAGATGGGACAGCTACGAGCAGTACTTC.